These T cell receptor beta chains were read from a single sample in a study of cytomegalovirus exposure and HLA in healthy donors. Measured with immunoSEQ multiplex PCR; TCRdb has only the in-frame clones, and not every one. This sample has hundreds of thousands of clones, with 82% found just once. The specimen sequenced was PBMCs. Receptors were obtained from a man aged 40-50 years in good health and CMV-seropositive. CDR3s include the opening cysteine and the closing phenylalanine or tryptophan. Fields, in order: D gene, J gene, V gene, clone size, CDR3 protein, CDR3 DNA. The D gene is left open where the match is weak. Clone size appears in some rows only: once, few, many, or a class for an expanded clone.

>-|TRBJ2-3|TRBV5-1|-
CASSSSADQGDTQYF
TGCGCCAGCAGCTCCTCAGCGGACCAGGGGGATACGCAGTATTTT
>-|TRBJ2-2|TRBV2|-
CASGGLRGTGELFF
TGTGCCAGCGGGGGACTTAGAGGCACCGGGGAGCTGTTTTTT
>TRBD2|TRBJ2-2|TRBV11-2|-
CASRSKTSGTGELFF
TGTGCCAGCAGGTCAAAGACTAGCGGGACCGGGGAGCTGTTTTTT
>-|TRBJ2-3|TRBV7-3|-
CASSPLEGTSTDTQYF
TGTGCCAGCAGCCCTTTAGAGGGTACGAGCACAGATACGCAGTATTTT
>-|TRBJ1-1|TRBV6-1|-
CASSEVRGHKFEAFF
TGTGCCAGCAGTGAAGTAAGGGGACACAAATTTGAAGCTTTCTTT
>TRBD2|TRBJ2-1|TRBV30|few
CACGRAHEQFF
TGTGCCTGCGGGAGGGCCCACGAGCAGTTCTTC
>-|TRBJ1-3|TRBV30|-
CAWGDSPSGNTIYF
TGTGCCTGGGGGGACTCTCCATCTGGAAACACCATATATTTT
>TRBD1|TRBJ1-1|TRBV19|few
CASSIAGGTEAFF
TGTGCCAGTAGTATAGCAGGGGGTACTGAAGCTTTCTTT
>TRBD1|TRBJ1-1|TRBV10-2|-
CASRDRTNTEAFF
TGCGCCAGCAGGGACAGGACGAACACTGAAGCTTTCTTT
>TRBD1|TRBJ2-5|TRBV10-1|-
CASSRTGRRETQYF
TGCGCCAGCAGCCGGACAGGTCGTCGGGAGACCCAGTACTTC
>TRBD2|TRBJ2-5|TRBV9|-
CASSAGLAGGSYQETQYF
TGTGCCAGCAGCGCCGGACTAGCGGGAGGGTCTTACCAAGAGACCCAGTACTTC
>TRBD1|TRBJ2-5|TRBV30|-
CAWSADRGSETQYF
TGTGCCTGGAGTGCAGACAGGGGGTCAGAGACCCAGTACTTC
>TRBD2|TRBJ2-1|TRBV5-1|-
CASSLGLAVIYNEQFF
TGCGCCAGCAGCTTAGGACTAGCGGTTATCTACAATGAGCAGTTCTTC
>TRBD2|TRBJ2-7|TRBV9|-
CASSPRTSGNYEQYF
TGTGCCAGCAGCCCTCGGACTAGCGGGAACTACGAGCAGTACTTC
>TRBD1|TRBJ2-1|TRBV5-6|few
CASSLGQGKSYNEQFF
TGTGCCAGCAGCTTAGGACAGGGGAAGTCCTACAATGAGCAGTTCTTC
>TRBD1|TRBJ1-2|TRBV27|-
CASTSIGTGAVGGYTF
TGTGCCAGCACCTCGATAGGGACAGGCGCCGTAGGGGGCTACACCTTC
>-|TRBJ1-1|TRBV19|-
CASSLTGSTEAFF
TGTGCCAGTAGTCTCACAGGGAGCACTGAAGCTTTCTTT
>-|TRBJ1-1|TRBV5-8|few
CASSLVEGRAAFF
TGTGCCAGCAGCTTGGTGGAGGGTCGGGCGGCTTTCTTT
>TRBD2|TRBJ2-1|TRBV10-2|-
CASSESGRALYNEQFF
TGCGCCAGCAGTGAGAGCGGGAGGGCGTTGTACAATGAGCAGTTCTTC
>-|TRBJ2-3|TRBV6-1|-
CASSISRSTDTQYF
TGTGCCAGCAGTATTAGCCGAAGCACAGATACGCAGTATTTT
>TRBD1|TRBJ1-1|TRBV27|-
CASSLTGGVTEAFF
TGTGCCAGCAGTTTGACAGGGGGAGTCACTGAAGCTTTCTTT
>TRBD2|TRBJ2-6|TRBV6-4|-
CASSDSTSGNLSGANVLTF
TGTGCCAGCAGTGACTCGACTAGCGGGAACCTCTCTGGGGCCAACGTCCTGACTTTC
>-|TRBJ2-1|TRBV4-1|-
CASSRQTGSQNEQFF
TGCGCCAGCAGCCGTCAGACCGGGAGCCAGAATGAGCAGTTCTTC
>-|TRBJ2-5|TRBV7-9|-
CASSSHATLKTQYF
TGTGCCAGCAGCTCCCACGCGACTCTAAAGACCCAGTACTTC
>-|TRBJ1-4|TRBV5-1|few
CASRGGGKLFF
TGCGCCAGCAGGGGCGGGGGAAAACTGTTTTTT
>-|TRBJ2-3|TRBV30|-
CAWRAWGEARGGDTQYF
TGTGCCTGGAGAGCTTGGGGGGAGGCCCGCGGTGGAGATACGCAGTATTTT
>TRBD1|TRBJ1-5|TRBV7-9|-
CASSPTGVGNQPQHF
TGTGCCAGCAGCCCGACAGGGGTAGGGAATCAGCCCCAGCATTTT
>-|TRBJ2-5|TRBV6-1|-
CASILQRQVPKTQYF
TGTGCCAGCATACTCCAGCGACAGGTTCCGAAGACCCAGTACTTC
>-|TRBJ2-2|TRBV27|-
CASSSDLRDTGELFF
TGTGCCAGCAGTTCGGACCTGAGGGACACCGGGGAGCTGTTTTTT
>-|TRBJ1-4|TRBV9|-
CASSVEGGENEKLFF
TGTGCCAGCAGCGTAGAAGGGGGAGAGAATGAAAAACTGTTTTTT
>-|TRBJ1-2|TRBV6-5|-
CATSEGGDYGYTF
TGTGCCACGTCGGAGGGGGGGGACTATGGCTACACCTTC
>TRBD2|TRBJ2-1|TRBV2|-
CASSEAQAGTYNEQFF
TGTGCCAGCAGTGAAGCCCAAGCGGGGACCTACAATGAGCAGTTCTTC
>TRBD1|TRBJ1-1|TRBV5-1|-
CASSAGQLNTEAFF
TGCGCCAGCAGCGCGGGACAGCTTAACACTGAAGCTTTCTTT
>TRBD1|TRBJ1-5|TRBV27|-
CASSDRGNQPQHF
TGTGCCAGCAGCGACAGGGGGAATCAGCCCCAGCATTTT
>TRBD2|TRBJ2-7|TRBV5-1|-
CASSLRSSGIDEQYF
TGCGCCAGCAGCTTGCGGAGTAGCGGGATCGACGAGCAGTACTTC
>TRBD2|TRBJ2-7|TRBV4-1|-
CASSPTTSGISYEQYF
TGCGCCAGCAGCCCGACGACTAGCGGGATCTCCTACGAGCAGTACTTC
>TRBD1|TRBJ2-6|TRBV14|-
CASSRPGQPDSGANVLTF
TGTGCCAGCAGCCGCCCGGGACAGCCCGACTCTGGGGCCAACGTCCTGACTTTC
>TRBD1|TRBJ1-1|TRBV18|-
CASSGQGNTEAFF
TGTGCCAGCTCTGGACAGGGGAACACTGAAGCTTTCTTT
>TRBD1|TRBJ2-2|TRBV4-1|-
CASSSYSGTGGTGELFF
TGCGCCAGCAGCTCATACTCCGGGACAGGTGGGACCGGGGAGCTGTTTTTT
>-|TRBJ2-7|TRBV29-1|-
CSVEGQSSYEQYF
TGCAGCGTTGAAGGACAGTCTTCCTACGAGCAGTACTTC
>-|TRBJ2-1|TRBV14|-
CASSQDREGERIF
TGTGCCAGCAGCCAAGACAGGGAAGGAGAAAGGATCTTC
>TRBD1|TRBJ1-5|TRBV6-5|-
CASSDRGSNQPQHF
TGTGCCAGCAGTGACAGGGGAAGCAATCAGCCCCAGCATTTT
>-|TRBJ1-5|TRBV28|-
CASSPAEGSDSNQPQHF
TGTGCCAGCAGCCCTGCGGAGGGTTCGGATAGCAATCAGCCCCAGCATTTT
>-|TRBJ2-1|TRBV25-1|-
CASSELAGGGSSIHEQFF
TGTGCCAGCAGTGAATTAGCAGGGGGAGGTTCCAGTATCCATGAGCAGTTCTTC
>-|TRBJ1-5|TRBV6-1|-
CASSSDRFRQPQHF
TGTGCCAGCAGCTCAGACAGGTTTCGTCAGCCCCAGCATTTT
>-|TRBJ1-2|TRBV27|-
CASSLRQDYGYTF
TGTGCCAGCAGTTTAAGGCAGGACTATGGCTACACCTTC
>-|TRBJ2-5|TRBV15|-
CATSLSAPETQYF
TGTGCCACCAGCCTAAGTGCCCCAGAGACCCAGTACTTC
>TRBD2|TRBJ2-3|TRBV2|-
CASHLAGGTDTQYF
TGTGCCAGCCACCTAGCGGGAGGTACAGATACGCAGTATTTT